This T cell receptor beta chain was recorded in a study of T cell clonality in common variable immunodeficiency. General study findings and limits: Authors noted CVID clonality's cause needs subpopulation repertoire sequencing. Common variable immunodeficiency TCR beta sequences reportedly had fewer deletions and N-nucleotide insertions.

Here immunoSEQ multiplex PCR was the method, and the copy in TCRdb shows in-frame clones only, minus some. The table records 20,000 to 25,000 clones without singletons, the ten largest covering around 2.4%. CVID meant reduced serum IgG, IgA and/or IgM plus specific antibody deficiency. Blood came from CVID subjects not ill and not taking immunomodulatory or immunosuppressive medication. The CDR3 loop spans 15 amino acids. Per the germline V gene, CDR1 is DFQATT and CDR2 is SNEGSKA (reference sequence). V lost 6 bases to trimming and J lost 0 bases, with 16 bases between them. This clone was counted many times. Its specificity is not known. The read ends 3 residues before the CDR3 terminus; that terminus is restored from the germline J gene.

The chain has TRBV20-1 and TRBJ2-3, with D possibly matching TRBD2 (6 bases). The sequence came from a human donor with common variable immunodeficiency. The sample was peripheral blood mononuclear cells. Incomplete CDR3 DNA: TGCAGTGCCAATGGGGGGTCCGCAAGCACAGATACG. It codes for CSANGGSASTDT. The entire CDR3 sequence reads CSANGGSASTDTQYF.